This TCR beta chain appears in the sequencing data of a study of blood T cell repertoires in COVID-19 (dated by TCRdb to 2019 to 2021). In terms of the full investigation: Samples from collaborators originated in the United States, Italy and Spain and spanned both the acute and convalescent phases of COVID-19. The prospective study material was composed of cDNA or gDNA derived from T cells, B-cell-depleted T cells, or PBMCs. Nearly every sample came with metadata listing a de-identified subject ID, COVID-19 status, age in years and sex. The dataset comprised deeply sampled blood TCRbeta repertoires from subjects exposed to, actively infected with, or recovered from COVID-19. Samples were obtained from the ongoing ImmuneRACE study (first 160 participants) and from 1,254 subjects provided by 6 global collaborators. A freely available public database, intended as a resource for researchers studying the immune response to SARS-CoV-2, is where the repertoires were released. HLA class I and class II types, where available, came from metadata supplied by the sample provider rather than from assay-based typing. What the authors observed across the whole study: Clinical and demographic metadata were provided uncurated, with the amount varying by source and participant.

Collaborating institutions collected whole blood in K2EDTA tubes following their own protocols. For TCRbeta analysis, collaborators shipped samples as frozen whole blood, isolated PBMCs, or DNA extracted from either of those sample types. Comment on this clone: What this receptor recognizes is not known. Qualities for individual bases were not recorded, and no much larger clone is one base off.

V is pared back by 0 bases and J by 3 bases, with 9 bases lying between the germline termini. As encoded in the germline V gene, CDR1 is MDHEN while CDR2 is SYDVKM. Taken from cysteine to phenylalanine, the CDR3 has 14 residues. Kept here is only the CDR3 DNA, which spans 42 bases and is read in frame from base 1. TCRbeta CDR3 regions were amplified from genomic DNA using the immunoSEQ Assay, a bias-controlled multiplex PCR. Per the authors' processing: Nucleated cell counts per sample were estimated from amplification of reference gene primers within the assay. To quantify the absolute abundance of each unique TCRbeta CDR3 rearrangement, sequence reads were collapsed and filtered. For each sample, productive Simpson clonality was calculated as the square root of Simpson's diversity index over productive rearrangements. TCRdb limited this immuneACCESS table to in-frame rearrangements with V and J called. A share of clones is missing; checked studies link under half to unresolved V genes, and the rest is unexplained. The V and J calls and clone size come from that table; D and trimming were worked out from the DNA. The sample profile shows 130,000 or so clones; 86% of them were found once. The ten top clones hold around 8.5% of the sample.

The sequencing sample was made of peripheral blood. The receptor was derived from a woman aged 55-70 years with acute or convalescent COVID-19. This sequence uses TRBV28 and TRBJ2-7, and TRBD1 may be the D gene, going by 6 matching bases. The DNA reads TGTGCCAGCAGTTTATGGGCAGGGGACTACGAGCAGTACTTC. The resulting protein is CASSLWAGDYEQYF.